The subject of this entry is one T cell receptor beta chain. Clones were sequenced by immunoSEQ multiplex PCR, and TCRdb holds only the in-frame ones, with some missing. The sample lists some 150,000 clones, roughly 80% occurring once. This CDR3 region has 14 residues. Germline V gives CDR1 MNHEY, CDR2 SVGAGI. The V segment lost 2 bases and the J segment 4 bases; nucleotides outside the gene matches: 1. These data come from a study of blood T cell repertoires in COVID-19. This chain uses TRBV6-5 with TRBJ1-3; 8 bases align to TRBD1. The sample consisted of peripheral blood. The TCR originated in a woman in her sixties with acute or convalescent COVID-19. CDR3 amino acids: CASSYGQGGNTIYF. The CDR3 DNA follows: TGTGCCAGCAGTTACGGACAGGGAGGAAACACCATATATTTT.